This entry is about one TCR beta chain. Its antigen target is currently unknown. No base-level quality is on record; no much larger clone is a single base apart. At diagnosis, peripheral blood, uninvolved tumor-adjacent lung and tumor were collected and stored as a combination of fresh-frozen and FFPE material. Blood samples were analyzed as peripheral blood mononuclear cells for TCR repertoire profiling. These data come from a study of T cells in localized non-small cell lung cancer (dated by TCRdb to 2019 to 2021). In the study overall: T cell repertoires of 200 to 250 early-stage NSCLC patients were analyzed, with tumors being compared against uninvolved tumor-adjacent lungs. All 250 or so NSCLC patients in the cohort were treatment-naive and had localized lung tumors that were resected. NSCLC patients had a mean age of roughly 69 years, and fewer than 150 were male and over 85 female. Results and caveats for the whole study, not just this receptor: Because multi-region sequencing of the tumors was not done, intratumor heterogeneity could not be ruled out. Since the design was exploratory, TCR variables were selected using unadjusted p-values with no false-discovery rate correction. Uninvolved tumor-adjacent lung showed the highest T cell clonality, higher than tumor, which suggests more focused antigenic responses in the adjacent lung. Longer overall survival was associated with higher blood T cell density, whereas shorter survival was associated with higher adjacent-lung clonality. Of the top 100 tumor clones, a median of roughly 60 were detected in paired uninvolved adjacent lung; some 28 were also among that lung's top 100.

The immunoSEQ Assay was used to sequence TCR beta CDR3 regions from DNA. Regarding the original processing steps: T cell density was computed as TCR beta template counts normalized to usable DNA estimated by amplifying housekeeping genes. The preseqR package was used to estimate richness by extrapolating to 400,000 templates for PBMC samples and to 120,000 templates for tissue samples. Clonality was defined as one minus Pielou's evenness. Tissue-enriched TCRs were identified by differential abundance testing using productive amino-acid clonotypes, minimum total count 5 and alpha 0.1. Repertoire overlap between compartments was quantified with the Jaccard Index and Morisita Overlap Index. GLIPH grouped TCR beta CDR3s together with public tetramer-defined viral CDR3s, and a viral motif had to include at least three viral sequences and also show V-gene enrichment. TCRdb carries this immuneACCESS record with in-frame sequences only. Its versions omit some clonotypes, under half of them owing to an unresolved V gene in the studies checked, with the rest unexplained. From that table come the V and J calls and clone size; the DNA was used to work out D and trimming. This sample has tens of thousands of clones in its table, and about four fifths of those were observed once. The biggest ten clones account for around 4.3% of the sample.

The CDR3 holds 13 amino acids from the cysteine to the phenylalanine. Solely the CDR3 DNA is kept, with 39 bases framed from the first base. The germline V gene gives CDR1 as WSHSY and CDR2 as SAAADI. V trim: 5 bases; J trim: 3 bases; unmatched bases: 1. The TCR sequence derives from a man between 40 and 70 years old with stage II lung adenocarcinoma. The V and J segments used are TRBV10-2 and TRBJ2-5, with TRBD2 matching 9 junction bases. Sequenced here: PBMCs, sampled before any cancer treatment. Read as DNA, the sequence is TGCGCCAGCAGTTGGACTAGCGAAGAGACCCAGTACTTC. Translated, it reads CASSWTSEETQYF.